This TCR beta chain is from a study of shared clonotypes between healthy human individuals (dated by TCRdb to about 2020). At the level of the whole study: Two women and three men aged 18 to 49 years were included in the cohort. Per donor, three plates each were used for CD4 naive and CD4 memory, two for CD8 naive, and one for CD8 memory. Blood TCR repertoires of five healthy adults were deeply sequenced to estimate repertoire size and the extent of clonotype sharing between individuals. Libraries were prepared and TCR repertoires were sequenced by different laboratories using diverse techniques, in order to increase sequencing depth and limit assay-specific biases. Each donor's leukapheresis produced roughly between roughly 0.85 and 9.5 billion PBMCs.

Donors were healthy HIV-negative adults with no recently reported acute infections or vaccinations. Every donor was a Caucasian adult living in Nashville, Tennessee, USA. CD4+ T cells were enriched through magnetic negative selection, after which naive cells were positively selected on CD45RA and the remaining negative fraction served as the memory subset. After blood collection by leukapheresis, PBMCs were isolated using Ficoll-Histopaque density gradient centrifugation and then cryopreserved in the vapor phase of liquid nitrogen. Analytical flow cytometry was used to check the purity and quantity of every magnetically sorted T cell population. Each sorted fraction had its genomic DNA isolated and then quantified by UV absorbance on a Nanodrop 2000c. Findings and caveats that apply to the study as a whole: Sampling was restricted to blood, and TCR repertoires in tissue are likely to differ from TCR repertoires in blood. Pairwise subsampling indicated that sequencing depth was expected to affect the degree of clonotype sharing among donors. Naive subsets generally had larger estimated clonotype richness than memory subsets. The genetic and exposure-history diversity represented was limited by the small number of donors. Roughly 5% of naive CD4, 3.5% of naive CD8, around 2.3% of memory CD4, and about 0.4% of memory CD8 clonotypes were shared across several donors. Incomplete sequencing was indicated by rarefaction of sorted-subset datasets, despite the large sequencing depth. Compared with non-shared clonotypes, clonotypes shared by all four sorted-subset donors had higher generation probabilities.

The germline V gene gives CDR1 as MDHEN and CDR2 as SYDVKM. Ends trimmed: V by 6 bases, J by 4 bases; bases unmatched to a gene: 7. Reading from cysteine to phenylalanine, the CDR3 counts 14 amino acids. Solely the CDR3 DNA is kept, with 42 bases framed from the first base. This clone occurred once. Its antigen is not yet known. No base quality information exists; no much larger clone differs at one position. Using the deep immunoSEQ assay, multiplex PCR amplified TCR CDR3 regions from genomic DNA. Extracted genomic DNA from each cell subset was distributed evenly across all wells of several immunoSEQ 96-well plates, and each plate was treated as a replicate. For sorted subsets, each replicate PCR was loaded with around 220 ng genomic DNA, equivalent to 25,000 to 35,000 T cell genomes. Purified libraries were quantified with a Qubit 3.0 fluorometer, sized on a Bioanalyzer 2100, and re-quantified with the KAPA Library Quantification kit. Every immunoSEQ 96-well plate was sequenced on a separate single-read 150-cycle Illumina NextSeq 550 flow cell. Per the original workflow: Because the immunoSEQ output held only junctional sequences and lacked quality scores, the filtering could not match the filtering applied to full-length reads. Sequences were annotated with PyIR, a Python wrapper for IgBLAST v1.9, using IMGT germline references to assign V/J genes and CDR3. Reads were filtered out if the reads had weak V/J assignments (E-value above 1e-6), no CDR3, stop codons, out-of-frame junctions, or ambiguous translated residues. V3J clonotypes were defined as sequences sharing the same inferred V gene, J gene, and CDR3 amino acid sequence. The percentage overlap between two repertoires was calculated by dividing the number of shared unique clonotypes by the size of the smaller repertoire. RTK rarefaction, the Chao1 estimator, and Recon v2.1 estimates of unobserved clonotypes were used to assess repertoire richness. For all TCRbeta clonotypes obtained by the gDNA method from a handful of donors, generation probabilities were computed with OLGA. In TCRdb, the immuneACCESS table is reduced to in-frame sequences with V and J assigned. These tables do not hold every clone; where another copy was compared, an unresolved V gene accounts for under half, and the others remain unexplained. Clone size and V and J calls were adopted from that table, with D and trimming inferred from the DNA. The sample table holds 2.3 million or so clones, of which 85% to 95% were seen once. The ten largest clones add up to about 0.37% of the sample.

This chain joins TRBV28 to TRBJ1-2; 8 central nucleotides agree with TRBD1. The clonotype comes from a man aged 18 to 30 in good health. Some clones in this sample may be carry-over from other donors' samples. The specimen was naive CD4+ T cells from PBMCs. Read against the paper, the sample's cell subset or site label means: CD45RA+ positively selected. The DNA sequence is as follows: TGTGCCAGCAGCACCGCAGGGGGCGCCTATGGCTACACCTTC. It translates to CASSTAGGAYGYTF.